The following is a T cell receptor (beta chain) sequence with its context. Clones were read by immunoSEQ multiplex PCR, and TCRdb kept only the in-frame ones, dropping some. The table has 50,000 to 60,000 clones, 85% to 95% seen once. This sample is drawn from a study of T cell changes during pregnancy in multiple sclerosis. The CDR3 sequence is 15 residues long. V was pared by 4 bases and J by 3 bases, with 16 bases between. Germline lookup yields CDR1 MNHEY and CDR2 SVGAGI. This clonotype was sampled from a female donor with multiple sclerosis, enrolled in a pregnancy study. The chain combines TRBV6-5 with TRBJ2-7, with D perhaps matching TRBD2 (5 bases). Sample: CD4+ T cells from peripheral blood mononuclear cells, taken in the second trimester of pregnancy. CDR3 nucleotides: TGTGCCAGCAGTTCCCTTGAGGGAAGGAGCTACGAGCAGTACTTC. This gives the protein CASSSLEGRSYEQYF.